Listed here are 8 T cell receptor beta chains from one sample, sequenced in a study of cytomegalovirus exposure and HLA in healthy donors. In the PCR, 60 Vbeta and 13 Jbeta primers were used. Only in-frame clones appear in the TCRdb table, and some are missing; sequencing was by immunoSEQ multiplex PCR. Of some 110,000 clones in the sample, roughly three quarters were seen once. The sample comprised PBMCs. The receptor set was obtained from a male donor in good health and CMV-seronegative.

The chain uses TRBV5-1 and TRBJ2-1, with 7 bases lining up with TRBD2. This CDR3 has 14 residues. The germline V gene has CDR1 SGHRS and CDR2 YFSETQ. V was pared by 1 base and J by 8 bases, with 6 bases of the junction left unmatched. This CDR3 reads CASSLRGGRDEQFF. The DNA for the CDR3 is TGCGCCAGCAGCTTGAGGGGCGGGAGAGATGAGCAGTTCTTC.

The gene calls are TRBV6-1 and TRBJ2-2; 7 nucleotides match TRBD2. CDR1 MNHNS and CDR2 SASEGT come from the germline V gene. The CDR3 consists of 16 residues. Trimming removed 2 bases from V and 3 bases from J; junction bases left unmatched: 6. The CDR3 bases are TGTGCCAGCAGTGAAAACGGGGGGACCTACACCGGGGAGCTGTTTTTT. Amino acids: CASSENGGTYTGELFF.

V usage is TRBV7-2 and J usage is TRBJ2-3; TRBD1 is a possible D gene (6 bases). The V gene's germline CDR1 is SGHTA and CDR2 FQGNSA. There are 12 residues in the CDR3. V lost 1 base and J lost 10, with 9 bases in between. CDR3: CASSLEDRAQYF. Here the CDR3 DNA reads TGTGCCAGCAGCTTAGAGGACAGAGCGCAGTATTTT.

The V gene is TRBV19, the J gene TRBJ2-1, with 12 bases aligning to TRBD2. The V segment lost 8 bases and the J segment 1 base; nucleotides outside the gene matches: 3. CDR1 is LNHDA and CDR2 is SQIVND in the germline V gene (reference sequence). The CDR3 totals 15 residues. Here the CDR3 reads CASSTSGRSYNEQFF. As DNA, the CDR3 is TGTGCCAGTTCAACTAGCGGGAGGTCCTACAATGAGCAGTTCTTC.

The V and J genes are TRBV28 and TRBJ2-1, with D possibly being TRBD2 (6 bases). CDR1 is MDHEN, CDR2 SYDVKM, per germline. This CDR3 region has 17 residues. Trimming shortened V by 5 bases and J by 3 bases, and 20 bases separated the two germline ends. The CDR3 spells CASSPSSPGEYYNEQFF. The CDR3 DNA sequence: TGTGCCAGCAGTCCCTCATCACCGGGAGAGTACTACAATGAGCAGTTCTTC.

The CDR3 is CASSPIGQAQETQYF. The CDR3 region has the DNA TGCGCCAGCAGCCCGATCGGACAAGCCCAAGAGACCCAGTACTTC. This sequence joins TRBV4-1 and TRBJ2-5; possibly TRBD1 for D (5 bases). The CDR3 consists of 15 residues. CDR1 and CDR2 from the germline V gene are MGHRA and YSYEKL. The ends were cut back, 4 bases at V and 1 base at J, with 13 bases in the middle.

The rearrangement uses TRBV18 and TRBJ1-5; TRBD1 matches at 12 bases. Looked up from germline, CDR1 is KGHSH and CDR2 is LQKENI. The CDR3 spans 18 residues. The V and J ends lost 3 bases and 6 bases, in that order; junction bases with no gene match: 12. This CDR3 reads CASSPSPGQGAGRQPQHF. CDR3 nucleotides: TGTGCCAGCTCACCGTCGCCGGGACAGGGGGCTGGTCGTCAGCCCCAGCATTTT. Combining the CDR3 with reference TRBV18 and TRBJ1-5 gives the whole variable domain NAGVMQNPRHLVRRRGQEARLRCSPMKGHSHVYWYRQLPEEGLKFMVYLQKENIIDESGMPKERFSAEFPKEGPSILRIQQVVRGDSAAYFCASSPSPGQGAGRQPQHFGDGTRLSIL.

J is TRBJ1-1 and V is TRBV18; TRBD1 is a possible D gene (5 bases). Germline V gene sequence: CDR1 KGHSH, CDR2 LQKENI. The CDR3 totals 14 residues. With 3 bases removed from V and 4 bases from J, the gap between germline ends came to 12 bases. CDR3 nucleotide sequence: TGTGCCAGCTCACCCCCAGGGAGGTTCACTGAAGCTTTCTTT. Amino acid sequence: CASSPPGRFTEAFF.